The 16 T cell receptor beta chains given below trace back to one sample, sequenced in a study of T cells in Graves' hyperthyroidism and ophthalmopathy. The CDR3 regions of TCR beta were amplified from RNA transcripts. First-round RT-PCR of the TCR CDR3 relied on the HTBI primer set. TCRdb re-called the multiplex PCR reads through MiXCR, storing one row per CDR3 protein. The sample has approximately 380,000 distinct CDR3 sequences, roughly an eighth seen once. The sequencing input was blood. The origin of the receptors is a man aged 50-59 years with Graves' ophthalmopathy.

Many counts were recorded for this clonotype. This chain uses TRBV4-1 with TRBJ2-7; D is ambiguous. V gave up 1 base and J gave up 2 bases, with 9 bases separating them. This CDR3 has 14 amino acids. Germline V gene data show CDR1 as MGHRA and CDR2 as YSYEKL. The CDR3 DNA reads TGCGCCAGCAGCCAAGTTGCAGGAGCCTACGAGCAGTACTTC. The encoded protein is CASSQVAGAYEQYF.

This clonotype has at least ten counts. The chain combines TRBV7-8 with TRBJ2-3, with 9 bases aligning to TRBD2. V trimming: 11 bases; J trimming: 3 bases; junction bases outside the gene matches: 6. The CDR3 runs to 13 residues. Germline CDR1 and CDR2: SGHVS and FQNEAQ. The CDR3 protein is CAWREGFTDTQYF. Written as DNA, the CDR3 is TGTGCCTGGCGGGAGGGCTTTACAGATACGCAGTATTTT.

A few counts support this clonotype. A read error may account for a junction end that differs from germline. This rearrangement joins TRBV12-3 or TRBV12-4 to TRBJ1-4; 10 bases are a match to TRBD1. The CDR3 sequence is 17 residues long. The CDR3 DNA follows: TGTACCAGCAGAACTTGGACAGGGGGATTGACTAATGAAAAACTGTTTTTT. It is translated as CTSRTWTGGLTNEKLFF.

This chain uses TRBV15 with TRBJ1-4, with a possible D match to TRBD1 (5 bases). The V gene lost 9 bases and the J gene lost 2 bases, with 13 bases spanning the gap. Looked up from germline, CDR1 is LNHNV and CDR2 is YYDKDF (reference sequence). The CDR3 has 14 amino acids. The CDR3 DNA is TGTGCCACGGCGATGGGACCTACTAATGAAAAACTGTTTTTT. Its translation: CATAMGPTNEKLFF.

Ten or more counts support this clonotype. V and J are TRBV12-3 or TRBV12-4 and TRBJ2-1, with D unresolved. Trimming cost V 5 bases and J 6 bases, with 11 bases left between them. This CDR3 region has 13 residues. As DNA, the CDR3 is TGTGCCAGCAGTCTAACAATCGCCAATGAGCAGTTCTTC. It encodes CASSLTIANEQFF.

In this sample, this clonotype turned up many times. The chain is built from TRBV2 and TRBJ2-3, with 9 positions matching TRBD2. The CDR3 runs 16 residues. V shed 4 bases and J 5 bases; nucleotides not matched to a gene: 10. Germline CDR1 reads SNHLY; CDR2 reads FYNNEI. The CDR3: CASSGEDSGREDTQYF. The CDR3 bases are TGTGCCAGCAGTGGAGAGGATAGCGGGAGAGAAGATACGCAGTATTTT.

This clonotype has at least ten counts. The V gene is TRBV5-1, the J gene TRBJ2-3; D not resolved. Germline V gene data show CDR1 as SGHRS and CDR2 as YFSETQ. CDR3 length: 16 amino acids. V was trimmed by 5 bases and J by 2 bases, leaving 18 bases between them. As DNA, the CDR3 is TGCGCCAGCAGAGTGTGGGCGGATAGCCCCACAGATACGCAGTATTTT. Its translation is CASRVWADSPTDTQYF.

As to this clonotype: A read error may be the cause here, since a much bigger clone is one base away. V is TRBV15 and J is TRBJ2-7; D remains ambiguous. The V end was cut by 5 bases, the J end by 4 bases, with 21 bases between. Per germline, CDR1 LNHNV and CDR2 YYDKDF (reference sequence). CDR3 length: 16 residues. The CDR3 sequence: CATSPGLERQRYEQYF. The CDR3 DNA reads TGTGCCACCAGCCCTGGATTGGAAAGGCAGAGATACGAGCAGTACTTC.

This chain links TRBV4-1 with TRBJ1-2, with D hard to call. V gave up 1 base and J gave up 4 bases, with 25 bases separating them. Per the germline V gene, CDR1 is MGHRA and CDR2 is YSYEKL. The CDR3 is 19 amino acids. The CDR3 spells CASSQVVKVRDLDGYGYTF. CDR3 coding DNA: TGCGCCAGCAGCCAAGTAGTGAAAGTTAGAGACCTGGATGGCTATGGCTACACCTTC.

This clonotype was observed a handful of times. This rearrangement joins TRBV6-6 to TRBJ2-1; TRBD2 is a possible D gene (5 bases). This CDR3 contains 14 residues. The V end was cut by 4 bases, the J end by 3 bases, with 10 bases between. Germline V gives CDR1 MNHNY, CDR2 SVGAGI (reference sequence). The CDR3 reads CASSSRADYNEQFF. The DNA for the CDR3 is TGTGCCAGCAGTTCTCGAGCGGACTACAATGAGCAGTTCTTC.

The gene calls are TRBV29-1 and TRBJ1-2, with a weak D call TRBD1 (6 bases). V lost 3 bases and J lost 3, with 11 bases in between. The germline gives CDR1 SQVTM, CDR2 ANQGSEA. The CDR3 runs to 13 residues. The CDR3 protein is CSVEGAYDYGYTF. The CDR3 DNA is TGCAGCGTTGAGGGGGCGTACGACTATGGCTACACCTTC.

This clonotype was observed a few times. The chain combines TRBV4-1 with TRBJ1-1; D ambiguous. This CDR3 spans 14 amino acids. V was clipped by 1 base and J by 9 bases, with 15 bases between them. Germline V lookup: CDR1 MGHRA, CDR2 YSYEKL. The CDR3 DNA sequence: TGCGCCAGCAGCCAAGGAGGGAAGGAGAAAAAAGCTTTCTTT. This sequence encodes CASSQGGKEKKAFF.

This clonotype was seen at least ten times. V is TRBV5-4 and J is TRBJ2-3, with D perhaps given as TRBD1 or TRBD2 (5 bases each). Trimming left V 4 bases short and J 0 bases short, with 18 bases between. The germline CDR1 and CDR2 sequences are SGHNT and YYREEE (reference sequence). This CDR3 has 17 amino acids. For the CDR3, the DNA is TGTGCCAGCAGCAAGGGACGGGACGGAACTAGCACAGATACGCAGTATTTT. This translates into CASSKGRDGTSTDTQYF.

For this clonotype: At one boundary the junction diverges from the germline segment, which might be a read error. The chain employs TRBV11-2 and TRBJ1-1; D might be TRBD1 (5 bases). This CDR3 has 16 amino acids. Germline V CDR1 and CDR2: SGHAT, FQNNGV. The DNA of the CDR3 is TGTGCCAGCAGCTTAGAATGGGGCAGGGAAAGGACTGAGGCTTTCTTT. Protein product: CASSLEWGRERTEAFF. Full variable domain (missing parts from reference TRBV11-2 and TRBJ1-1): EAGVAQSPRYKIIEKRQSVAFWCNPISGHATLYWYQQILGQGPKLLIQFQNNGVVDDSQLPKDRFSAERLKGVDSTLKIQPAKLEDSAVYLCASSLEWGRERTEAFFGQGTRLTVV.

This clonotype was observed at least ten times. The genes are TRBV7-8 and TRBJ2-7; either TRBD1 or TRBD2 may fit D (5 bases each). The V gene's germline CDR1 is SGHVS and CDR2 FQNEAQ. The CDR3 sequence is 12 residues long. V lost 5 bases, J lost 7 bases, and 12 bases lay in between. CDR3 protein: CASSLRDGEQYF. CDR3 DNA sequence: TGTGCCAGCAGCCTCCGGGACGGAGAGCAGTACTTC.

At least ten counts were recorded for this clonotype. The CDR3 DNA is TGTGCCAGCAGTGCGTCCTCGGGGGTAAGCAATCAGCCCCAGCATTTT. Protein product: CASSASSGVSNQPQHF. The chain uses TRBV6-1 and TRBJ1-5; tentatively, D is TRBD1 (5 bases). The CDR3 is 16 amino acids. Germline V gene data show CDR1 as MNHNS and CDR2 as SASEGT. V was pared by 4 bases and J by 1 base, with 14 bases between.